This TCR beta chain appears in the sequencing data of a study of blood T cell repertoires in COVID-19. Overall study: Samples taken during acute and convalescent COVID-19 were collected in the United States, Italy and Spain.

In the original workflow: Nucleated cell number was recorded as an estimate derived from reference gene primer amplification. The table came from immunoSEQ multiplex PCR; TCRdb's copy has only in-frame clones and leaves some out. V and J calls and clone size are given by that table; D and trimming were obtained from the DNA. In the table there are roughly 59,000 clones, almost 80% of which are singletons. The sample comprised peripheral blood. The TCR comes from an older man with acute or convalescent COVID-19.

CDR3 residues: CASSYGQDTGELFF. The CDR3 nucleotides read TGTGCCAGTAGTTACGGACAAGACACCGGGGAGCTGTTTTTT. The chain carries TRBV19 and TRBJ2-2, with D possibly being TRBD1 (5 bases). The CDR3 totals 14 residues. The germline V gene has CDR1 LNHDA and CDR2 SQIVND (reference sequence). Trimming stripped 5 bases from V and 3 bases from J, with 10 bases between.